A selection of T cell receptor beta chains follows, all from one sample in a study of shared clonotypes between healthy human individuals. The data were produced by immunoSEQ multiplex PCR, yet TCRdb's version contains in-frame clones alone and is incomplete. The sample gives around 1,900,000 clones, 85% to 95% of which show up once; about 1.6% is in the top ten. The sample taken for sequencing was naive CD8+ T cells from PBMCs. These receptors all stem from a young man in good health. Some clones in this sample may be carry-over from other donors' samples. CDR3s include the opening cysteine and the closing phenylalanine or tryptophan.

TRBV7-9	CASSSKPPSGNTIYF
TRBV11-2	CASSVTPLVEEATNEKLFF
TRBV19	CASSIAPRTGENEKLFF
TRBV7-9	CASSPGQYNEQFF
TRBV14	CASSLTRAPNYGYTF
TRBV28	CASDRQGDSYEQYF
TRBV19	CASRGDRSQPQHF
TRBV9	CASSVGGFSTYEQYF
TRBV5-4	CASSLASALGETQYF
TRBV27	CASSLRGAGYGYTF
TRBV19	CASSLPIGNSKTQYF
TRBV9	CASSPHGGGSYEQYF
TRBV19	CASSLRGSGAGTDTQYF
TRBV9	CASGAPGQGRDEQYF
TRBV28	CASSLNRGSPEAFF
TRBV5-1	CASSLFRDSGTSPSLGLYEQYF
TRBV9	CASSVAGTWPDTQYF
TRBV4-1	CASSQEVGGYQPQHF
TRBV7-2	CASSTRTGGDEQYF
TRBV6-5	CASSYSVGSGLGYTF
TRBV25-1	CASSDLRAHYNEQFF
TRBV11-3	CASSLNFLGRPDTDTQYF
TRBV5-1	CASRPGLDPYEQYF
TRBV9	CASSVGSSNEQFF
TRBV5-5	CASSLRGALETQYF
TRBV19	CASRIIAGGLNEQFF
TRBV9	CASSPGGSAAEAFF
TRBV2	CASRVRLGSTDTQYF
TRBV9	CASSVHHAGEGF
TRBV19	CASSIGLAGRTGELFF
TRBV28	CASKTSDRGEETQYF
TRBV5-1	CASSLERQGSSYEQYF
TRBV30	CAAWGMNTEAFF
TRBV4-2	CASSQVGLAGELFF
TRBV11-2	CASSPTGQGWLEQYF
TRBV29-1	CSVVGLDTGELFF
TRBV10-2	CASIGGATEAFF
TRBV28	CASSLGNTEAFF
TRBV27	CASSLVGTPGTEAFF
TRBV21-1	CASSLPLGEGAIHEQYF
TRBV7-6	CASSLTAGTNEKLFF
TRBV19	CASSTGPNYGYTF